One sample yielded the 7 T cell receptor beta chains listed below, sequenced in a study of cytomegalovirus exposure and HLA in healthy donors. The PCR was carried out with 60 Vbeta primers and 13 Jbeta primers. Generated by immunoSEQ multiplex PCR, the TCRdb table keeps only in-frame clones and is missing some. The sample includes 150,000 to 200,000 clones, approximately 71% of them seen just once. Sequenced: PBMCs. The receptors come from a woman in her 40s in good health and CMV-seropositive.

This clone has only a few counts. The chain employs TRBV11-3 and TRBJ2-4; D possibly corresponds to TRBD1 (5 bases). CDR1 and CDR2 from the germline V gene are SGHNT and YENEEA. This CDR3 spans 14 amino acids. V lost 5 bases to trimming and J lost 8 bases, with 16 bases between them. CDR3 loop: CASSPGQGSDIQYF. The CDR3 DNA reads TGTGCCAGCAGCCCAGGGCAGGGATCTGACATTCAGTACTTC.

This clone was observed once. The rearrangement uses TRBV25-1 and TRBJ1-4; the match to TRBD1 covers 9 bases. This CDR3 comprises 18 residues. CDR1 is MGHDK and CDR2 is SYGVNS in the germline V gene. J gave up 1 base and V 4 bases, and 10 bases lay outside the gene matches. The CDR3 spells CASSGLTGGGETNEKLFF. The CDR3 region has the DNA TGTGCCAGCAGTGGATTGACAGGGGGGGGAGAAACTAATGAAAAACTGTTTTTT.

This clone has more than one count but fewer than ten. CDR3 sequence: CASSRQENSNQPQHF. CDR3 bases: TGTGCCAGCAGTCGGCAGGAAAATAGCAATCAGCCCCAGCATTTT. The rearrangement links TRBV2 to TRBJ1-5; D is undetermined. The CDR3 is 15 amino acids. The germline V and J ends were trimmed by 5 bases and 0 bases, with 11 bases remaining between them. Looked up from germline, CDR1 is SNHLY and CDR2 is FYNNEI.

This chain joins TRBV29-1 and TRBJ2-7; unclear D gene. V lost 4 bases and J 7 bases, leaving 14 bases between the germline ends. Germline V gives CDR1 SQVTM, CDR2 ANQGSEA. This CDR3 is 12 amino acids long. CDR3 protein: CSVGPGYVEQYF. CDR3 nucleotides: TGCAGCGTTGGACCAGGCTACGTGGAGCAGTACTTC.

This clone was observed a few times. The chain is built from TRBV9 and TRBJ1-1; no definite D call. With 0 bases removed from V and 1 base from J, the gap between germline ends came to 10 bases. Germline assignment: CDR1 SGDLS and CDR2 YYNGEE. The CDR3 covers 15 residues. This CDR3 is CASSVGLAGNTEAFF. CDR3 DNA: TGTGCCAGCAGCGTAGGGTTGGCAGGGAACACTGAAGCTTTCTTT.

The genes are TRBV4-2 and TRBJ2-1, with TRBD2 matching over 11 bases. Germline V gives CDR1 LGHNA, CDR2 YNFKEQ. With V trimmed by 2 bases and J by 3 bases, 3 bases remained unmatched. This CDR3 has 16 amino acids. The CDR3: CASSQSTSGVYNEQFF. CDR3 nucleotide sequence: TGTGCCAGCAGCCAATCGACTAGCGGGGTCTACAATGAGCAGTTCTTC.

The V call is TRBV5-1, the J call TRBJ2-2; the D gene is possibly TRBD2 (5 bases). Germline loops: CDR1 SGHRS, CDR2 YFSETQ. Deletions cut 0 bases from V and 3 bases from J, with 9 bases between. The CDR3 extends over 15 amino acids. CDR3 DNA: TGCGCCAGCAGCTTGGCCGTCGGGGACACCGGGGAGCTGTTTTTT. This codes for CASSLAVGDTGELFF.